These 9 T cell receptor beta chains were all obtained from the same sample, sequenced in a study of molecular identifiers for immune sequencing clone quantification. From the PCR reads, TCRdb called clonotypes with MiXCR, one entry per CDR3 protein. The table includes about 640,000 distinct CDR3 sequences, nearly 20% detected once. Specimen: naive CD8+ T cells from blood, with Jurkat cell RNA spiked in. This sample's subset: FACS-sorted CD8+CD4-CCR7+CD45RA+ naive T cells. The receptors derive from a human donor in good health. Some libraries in this study had Jurkat cell RNA spiked in.

Notes on this clonotype: One base away lies a much larger clone, so this may be a sequencing read error. The CDR3 does not end in the conserved phenylalanine or tryptophan, so this is likely a read error. This chain connects TRBV6-1 to TRBJ1-2, with D hard to call. Germline V gives CDR1 MNHNS, CDR2 SASEGT. V gave up 1 base and J gave up 3 bases, with 6 bases separating them. The CDR3 covers 13 residues. The chain's CDR3 is CASSEEWHYGYTS. In DNA, the CDR3 is TGTGCCAGCAGTGAAGAGTGGCACTATGGCTACACCTCC.

Turning to this clonotype: Just one base apart from a much larger clone, this may be a read error. The chain is built from TRBV3-1 and TRBJ1-1; perhaps TRBD1 as D (5 bases). Looked up from germline, CDR1 is LGHDT and CDR2 is YNNKEL (reference sequence). Trimming shortened V by 0 bases and J by 3 bases, and 11 bases separated the two germline ends. This CDR3 is built from 15 residues. This CDR3 is CASSQDRVGDTEAFF. The CDR3 bases are TGTGCCAGCAGCCAAGATCGGGTGGGGGACACTGAAGCTTTCTTT.

This clonotype occurred a few times. A read error is possible here, since a much larger clone lies one base away. The chain has TRBV7-2 and TRBJ2-1, with D uncertain. The CDR3 runs 12 residues. Germline CDR1 and CDR2: SGHTA and FQGNSA. The CDR3 spells CASSSIVDERFF. CDR3 DNA: TGTGCCAGCAGCTCTATTGTCGATGAGCGGTTCTTC. Full variable domain (remainder filled in from reference TRBV7-2 and TRBJ2-1): GAGVSQSPSNKVTEKGKDVELRCDPISGHTALYWYRQSLGQGLEFLIYFQGNSAPDKSGLPSDRFSAERTGGSVSTLTIQRTQQEDSAVYLCASSSIVDERFFGPGTRLTVL.

This clonotype was detected ten times or more. This chain's CDR3 is CASSIADRPHQFF. The CDR3 bases are TGTGCCAGTAGTATAGCGGATCGCCCCCATCAGTTCTTC. J is TRBJ2-1 and V is TRBV19; no clear D. The germline gives CDR1 LNHDA, CDR2 SQIVND (reference sequence). With 1 base removed from V and 13 bases from J, the gap between germline ends came to 14 bases. This CDR3 has 13 residues.

This clonotype was seen ten or more times. This chain joins TRBV4-2 and TRBJ2-3; 8 nucleotides agree with TRBD2. Germline V CDR1 and CDR2: LGHNA, YNFKEQ. This CDR3 has 17 amino acids. V lost 0 bases, J lost 0 bases, and 5 bases stayed unmatched. The CDR3 DNA sequence: TGTGCCAGCAGCCAAGAAATAGCGGGACCCAGCACAGATACGCAGTATTTT. This translates into CASSQEIAGPSTDTQYF.

In the case of this clonotype: This may come from a read error, since a much larger clone is one base off. The chain couples TRBV27 to TRBJ1-5; a weak D match, TRBD1 (6 bases). This CDR3 has 13 amino acids. CDR1 is MNHEY and CDR2 is SMNVEV in the germline V gene (reference sequence). The CDR3 region has the DNA TGTGCCGGCAGTATAAACAGGGTTCAGCCCCAGCATTTT. Encoded protein: CAGSINRVQPQHF.

This clonotype was counted at least ten times. V usage is TRBV6-1 and J usage is TRBJ1-1; D is unresolved. The length of the CDR3 is 14 residues. Germline V gives CDR1 MNHNS, CDR2 SASEGT. Trimming removed 6 bases at V and 1 base at J, with 12 bases between. The CDR3 DNA sequence: TGTGCCAGCAGGAGACGGCGGGAGAACACTGAAGCTTTCTTT. Translation gives CASRRRRENTEAFF.

In this sample, this clonotype turned up many times. The chain links TRBV9 to TRBJ2-2; no clear D gene. The V end was cut by 0 bases, the J end by 6 bases, with 18 bases between. This CDR3 comprises 17 residues. Germline values: CDR1 SGDLS, CDR2 YYNGEE. The CDR3 protein is CASSVDSAAVRAGELFF. The CDR3 DNA reads TGTGCCAGCAGCGTAGATTCGGCAGCCGTACGGGCCGGGGAGCTGTTTTTT.

This clonotype was recorded many times. CDR3 amino acids: CASSLWQYADTQYF. CDR3 DNA sequence: TGTGCCAGCAGTTTATGGCAGTATGCAGATACGCAGTATTTT. This chain joins TRBV27 and TRBJ2-3; D remains unclear. The V end lost 1 base, the J end lost 4 bases, and 9 bases lay between the germline ends. The CDR3 totals 14 residues. CDR1 is MNHEY and CDR2 is SMNVEV in the germline V gene (reference sequence).